This TCR beta chain is drawn from a study of vaccination and CD4 T cells after COVID-19. The wider study: No peptide, an HIV-1 Nef pool, or a CEFX pool was what each control culture received.

On this clonotype: Its antigen is currently unknown.

Treatment here: roughly 10-day PBMC culture with coronavirus spike peptide pools or control peptides (ViraFEST assay). CD4+ T lymphocytes from the unexposed donor were collected before the COVID-19 pandemic (2011-2018). The CDR3 consists of 15 residues. Per the germline V gene, CDR1 is SGHVS and CDR2 is FQNEAQ. The J segment lost 1 base and the V segment lost 2 bases, leaving 3 bases of the junction unmatched. Researchers used the Oncomine TCR Beta short-read assay to sequence DNA from cultured CD4+ T cells. TCRdb passed the PCR reads through MiXCR, listing each CDR3 protein once. The sample includes 7,200 or so distinct CDR3 sequences, under 65% of them seen just once.

This TCR was sampled from a human donor in good health. The source material was CD4+ T cells from blood, cultured in vitro. This rearrangement joins TRBV7-8 to TRBJ2-5; 8 bases align to TRBD2. CDR3 region: CASSLFTSGQETQYF. CDR3 coding DNA: TGTGCCAGCAGCTTATTCACTAGCGGCCAAGAGACCCAGTACTTC. The complete variable domain, with remaining parts taken from reference TRBV7-8 and TRBJ2-5, reads GAGVSQSPRYKVAKRGQDVALRCDPISGHVSLFWYQQALGQGPEFLTYFQNEAQLDKSGLPSDRFFAERPEGSVSTLKIQRTQQEDSAVYLCASSLFTSGQETQYFGPGTRLLVL.